Sequencing of this T cell receptor (beta chain) was carried out in a study of blood T cell repertoires in COVID-19. Study context: COVID-19 samples from acute and convalescent phases originated in the United States, Italy and Spain.

Germline CDR1 is WSHSY and CDR2 is SAAADI. Trimming took 4 bases from V and 6 from J; bases not matched to a gene: 11. The CDR3 runs to 15 residues. Original processing methods: Amplified reference gene primers provided the basis for estimating nucleated cell counts. The data were produced by immunoSEQ multiplex PCR, yet TCRdb's version contains in-frame clones alone and is incomplete. That table gives V, J and clone size, and the DNA gave D and trimming. The sample consists of about 68,000 clones, 65% to 80% of them appearing once. The genes are TRBV10-2 and TRBJ1-1; TRBD1 matches 7 bases. Sequenced input: peripheral blood. The TCR sequence derives from a human donor in a cohort sampled during active COVID-19. This chain's CDR3 is CASSVRQGLGSEAFF. The CDR3 nucleotides are TGCGCCAGCAGTGTAAGACAGGGTCTTGGCTCTGAAGCTTTCTTT.